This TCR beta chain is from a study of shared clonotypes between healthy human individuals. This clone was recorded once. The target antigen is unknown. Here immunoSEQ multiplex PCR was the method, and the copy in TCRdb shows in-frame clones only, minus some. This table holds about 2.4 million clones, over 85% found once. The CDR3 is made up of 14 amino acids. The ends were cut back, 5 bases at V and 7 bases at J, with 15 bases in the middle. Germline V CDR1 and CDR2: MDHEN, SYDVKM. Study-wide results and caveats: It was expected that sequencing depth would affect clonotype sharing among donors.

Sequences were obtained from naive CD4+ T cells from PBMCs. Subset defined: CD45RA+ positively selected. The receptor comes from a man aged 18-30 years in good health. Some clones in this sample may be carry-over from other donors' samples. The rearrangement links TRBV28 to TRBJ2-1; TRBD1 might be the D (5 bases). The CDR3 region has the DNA TGTGCCAGCAGTCCAGGGTGGAGTGGGAATGAGCAGTTCTTC. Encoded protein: CASSPGWSGNEQFF.